These T cell receptor beta chains were read from a single sample in a study of blood T cell repertoires in COVID-19. Profiling relied on immunoSEQ multiplex PCR, and the TCRdb table lists in-frame clones only, not all of them. The sample holds around 220,000 clones; more than 70% are singletons and the top ten take nearly 7.5%. The sequenced sample was PBMCs or T cells enriched from blood (not recorded which). Receptor source: a woman aged 35 to 49 with acute COVID-19. CDR3s include the opening cysteine and the closing phenylalanine or tryptophan. A D gene is named only where the DNA matches it firmly. For some rows the clone size is stated as once, few or many, or as a class when expanded; others skip it.

J	size	V	length	D	CDR3	DNA
TRBJ1-5	-	TRBV28	14	-	CASSLFGGYQPQHF	TGTGCCAGCAGTTTATTCGGGGGGTATCAGCCCCAGCATTTT
TRBJ1-2	-	TRBV24-1	14	TRBD1	CATSPGDRVYGYTF	TGTGCCACCAGTCCGGGAGACAGGGTTTATGGCTACACCTTC
TRBJ1-1	-	TRBV5-5	14	TRBD1	CASSFSSGGTEAFF	TGTGCCAGCAGCTTCTCCTCAGGGGGCACTGAAGCTTTCTTT
TRBJ1-4	-	TRBV5-4	16	TRBD1	CASSFGKDREGEKLFF	TGTGCCAGCAGCTTCGGGAAGGACAGGGAGGGTGAAAAACTGTTTTTT
TRBJ2-4	-	TRBV18	16	-	CASSTGGQAAKNIQYF	TGTGCCAGCTCGACCGGAGGTCAGGCGGCCAAAAACATTCAGTACTTC
TRBJ1-2	few	TRBV7-2	13	-	CASSLVSDYGYTF	TGTGCCAGCAGCTTAGTGTCGGACTATGGCTACACCTTC
TRBJ1-6	few	TRBV25-1	15	-	CASSEQGPSSSPLHF	TGTGCCAGCAGTGAACAGGGGCCTAGTAGTTCACCCCTCCACTTT
TRBJ2-1	-	TRBV2	16	TRBD2	CASSQIAGGLYNEQFF	TGTGCCAGCAGCCAAATAGCGGGGGGGCTCTACAATGAGCAGTTCTTC
TRBJ1-6	-	TRBV28	11	-	CASSLGSPLHF	TGTGCCAGCAGTTTAGGCTCACCCCTCCACTTT
TRBJ2-1	-	TRBV5-8	13	-	CAGQGLRHNEQFF	TGTGCCGGGCAGGGGTTGAGACACAATGAGCAGTTCTTC
TRBJ1-5	-	TRBV28	14	TRBD1	CASSHDRVDQPQHF	TGTGCCAGCAGTCACGACAGGGTAGATCAGCCCCAGCATTTT
TRBJ2-2	-	TRBV7-7	14	-	CASSAGSRTGELFF	TGTGCTAGCAGTGCGGGATCCAGGACCGGGGAGCTGTTTTTT
TRBJ1-1	-	TRBV6-5	16	-	CASSYGGGDVYTEAFF	TGTGCCAGCAGTTACGGGGGGGGAGACGTGTACACTGAAGCTTTCTTT
TRBJ2-7	-	TRBV2	14	-	CASRVRIIAYEQYF	TGTGCCAGCAGAGTGCGAATCATAGCCTACGAGCAGTACTTC
TRBJ2-1	-	TRBV27	16	TRBD2	CASRLSSGGAFNEQFF	TGTGCCAGCAGGCTTTCCAGCGGGGGGGCTTTCAATGAGCAGTTCTTC
TRBJ2-7	-	TRBV5-6	14	TRBD2	CASSLSGGSYEQYF	TGTGCCAGCAGCTTGAGCGGGGGCTCCTACGAGCAGTACTTC
TRBJ2-7	-	TRBV6-5	15	TRBD1	CASTTSGTGSYEQYF	TGTGCCAGCACAACTTCCGGGACAGGGTCCTACGAGCAGTACTTC
TRBJ1-3	-	TRBV2	14	-	CAREDGTLGNTIYF	TGTGCCAGGGAGGACGGTACGCTAGGAAACACCATATATTTT
TRBJ1-6	-	TRBV30	14	-	CAWSEGGANSPLHF	TGTGCCTGGAGTGAGGGAGGGGCCAACTCACCCCTCCACTTT
TRBJ1-5	-	TRBV12-3/TRBV12-4	13	-	CASRGVSNQPQHF	TGTGCCAGCAGAGGGGTGAGCAATCAGCCCCAGCATTTT
TRBJ2-3	few	TRBV5-1	14	TRBD1	CASSSDRGVDTQYF	TGCGCCAGCAGCAGCGACAGGGGGGTGGATACGCAGTATTTT
TRBJ1-4	-	TRBV25-1	15	TRBD1	CASSDHGTAPEKLFF	TGTGCCAGCAGTGATCATGGGACAGCCCCTGAAAAACTGTTTTTT
TRBJ1-5	-	TRBV7-2	14	-	CASSFGTLNQPQHF	TGTGCCAGCAGCTTCGGGACACTGAATCAGCCCCAGCATTTT
TRBJ2-1	-	TRBV9	15	-	CASNAQGGPYNEQFF	TGTGCCAGCAACGCACAGGGGGGGCCTTACAATGAGCAGTTCTTC
TRBJ2-2	-	TRBV19	13	TRBD1	CASTGGNTGELFF	TGTGCCAGTACAGGGGGGAACACCGGGGAGCTGTTTTTT
TRBJ2-1	-	TRBV3-1/TRBV3-2	18	TRBD1	CASSQDSRPGGSYNEQFF	TGTGCCAGCAGCCAAGACTCGCGTCCAGGGGGATCCTACAATGAGCAGTTCTTC
TRBJ1-2	-	TRBV15	14	-	CATSRGQMIYGYTF	TGTGCCACCAGCAGAGGACAGATGATCTATGGCTACACCTTC
TRBJ1-2	few	TRBV3-1/TRBV3-2	18	TRBD1	CASSQGGQGALVNYGYTF	TGTGCCAGCAGCCAAGGAGGACAGGGGGCGCTGGTCAACTATGGCTACACCTTC
TRBJ2-1	once	TRBV2	15	-	CASSEASATLNEQFF	TGTGCCAGCAGTGAAGCTAGCGCAACACTCAATGAGCAGTTCTTC
TRBJ2-2	-	TRBV27	21	TRBD2	CASSPIRPGLAGERVTGELFF	TGTGCCAGCAGTCCAATCCGACCGGGACTAGCGGGGGAGCGGGTCACCGGGGAGCTGTTTTTT
TRBJ2-7	few	TRBV28	14	-	CASSLPQTRGEQYF	TGTGCCAGCAGTTTACCACAGACCCGGGGCGAGCAGTACTTC
TRBJ2-7	once	TRBV28	14	-	CASRVRVSQDEQYF	TGTGCCAGCAGGGTCCGGGTCTCTCAAGACGAGCAGTACTTC
TRBJ1-1	-	TRBV6-5	12	-	CASRQQGAEAFF	TGTGCCAGCAGACAACAGGGTGCTGAAGCTTTCTTT
TRBJ2-3	-	TRBV5-1	13	TRBD2	CASRRENIDTQYF	TGCGCCAGCAGGCGGGAGAATATAGATACGCAGTATTTT
TRBJ2-7	-	TRBV18	16	-	CASSPQGTLGPYEQYF	TGTGCCAGCTCACCGCAGGGGACCCTAGGCCCCTACGAGCAGTACTTC
TRBJ2-5	-	TRBV5-4	16	-	CASSSTGSVRQETQYF	TGTGCCAGCAGCAGTACAGGGTCTGTCAGACAAGAGACCCAGTACTTC
TRBJ1-2	-	TRBV27	16	-	CASSLGNSVGGYGYTF	TGTGCCAGCAGTTTAGGCAATTCGGTCGGCGGGTATGGCTACACCTTC
TRBJ2-5	-	TRBV5-1	16	TRBD1	CASSRTTGTGEETQYF	TGCGCCAGCAGCCGGACCACCGGGACAGGGGAAGAGACCCAGTACTTC
TRBJ1-1	-	TRBV7-2	13	-	CASGPGRNTEAFF	TGTGCCAGCGGGCCAGGAAGGAACACTGAAGCTTTCTTT
TRBJ2-7	once	TRBV27	14	-	CASQANLLTYEQYF	TGTGCCAGCCAAGCCAATCTCTTAACCTACGAGCAGTACTTC
TRBJ2-7	-	TRBV6-5	15	-	CASRSQQGSENEQYF	TGTGCCAGCAGAAGCCAACAGGGCTCTGAGAACGAGCAGTACTTC
TRBJ1-2	-	TRBV4-2	14	TRBD1	CASSPRDRELGYTF	TGTGCCAGCAGCCCCCGAGACAGGGAGTTAGGCTACACCTTC
TRBJ1-6	-	TRBV30	12	-	CALDRVHSPLHF	TGTGCCCTCGACAGAGTACATTCACCCCTCCACTTT
TRBJ2-5	-	TRBV7-2	14	-	CASSPYRVGETQYF	TGTGCCAGCAGCCCATACAGGGTTGGGGAGACCCAGTACTTC
TRBJ1-1	once	TRBV7-9	15	TRBD1	CASSSTGTGMTEAFF	TGTGCCAGCAGCTCAACCGGGACAGGGATGACTGAAGCTTTCTTT
TRBJ1-5	once	TRBV7-2	14	TRBD1	CASSPDRGNQPQHF	TGTGCCAGCAGCCCTGACAGGGGAAATCAGCCCCAGCATTTT
TRBJ1-4	-	TRBV2	15	TRBD1	CASSLGPGQGEKLFF	TGTGCCAGCAGCCTAGGTCCGGGACAGGGGGAAAAACTGTTTTTT
TRBJ2-5	-	TRBV30	12	-	CAWSLVRETQYF	TGTGCCTGGAGTCTCGTCCGAGAGACCCAGTACTTC
TRBJ1-1	-	TRBV2	13	-	CASLGVEQGQAFF	TGTGCCAGCCTCGGGGTAGAACAGGGACAAGCTTTCTTT
TRBJ1-5	few	TRBV19	13	-	CASSMGGDQPQHF	TGTGCCAGTAGTATGGGCGGGGATCAGCCCCAGCATTTT
TRBJ2-7	-	TRBV2	16	TRBD2	CASPGGGRVGRNEQYF	TGTGCCAGCCCGGGAGGCGGACGGGTGGGCCGCAACGAGCAGTACTTC
TRBJ1-4	-	TRBV12-3/TRBV12-4	13	-	CASISTWGGELFF	TGTGCCAGCATCTCGACTTGGGGCGGAGAACTGTTTTTT
TRBJ1-5	-	TRBV28	16	-	CASSLYREDSNQPQHF	TGTGCCAGCAGTTTGTACAGGGAAGATAGCAATCAGCCCCAGCATTTT
TRBJ2-5	-	TRBV19	12	-	CASSRSRETQYF	TGTGCCAGTAGTAGGTCTCGGGAGACCCAGTACTTC
TRBJ2-3	once	TRBV11-2	14	TRBD2	CASGAGGTTDTQYF	TGTGCCAGCGGAGCGGGGGGGACCACAGATACGCAGTATTTT
TRBJ1-1	-	TRBV7-3	14	-	CASSPTGGGTEAFF	TGTGCCAGCAGCCCCACCGGGGGGGGCACTGAAGCTTTCTTT
TRBJ2-6	-	TRBV6-5	15	-	CASSYLFSGANVLTF	TGTGCCAGCAGTTACCTATTTTCTGGGGCCAACGTCCTGACTTTC
TRBJ2-3	-	TRBV5-8	15	-	CASSLVRGRTDTQYF	TGTGCCAGCAGCTTGGTCAGGGGACGCACAGATACGCAATATTTT
TRBJ2-7	-	TRBV27	16	TRBD2	CASSLVGTSVSYEQYF	TGTGCCAGCAGTTTGGTTGGGACTAGCGTTTCCTACGAGCAGTACTTC